These 26 T cell receptor beta chains came from one sample sequenced in a study of OX40 agonist ivuxolimab in advanced cancers. Assay used: immunoSEQ multiplex PCR; TCRdb lists only in-frame clones, some missing. The data show about 65,000 clones, with 80% to 90% seen just once and 0.38% held by the top ten. The source material was CD4+ or CD8+ T cells sorted from blood, sampled in a trial of the OX40 agonist ivuxolimab. The receptors shown here come from an adult with an advanced solid tumor such as melanoma, head and neck, liver or kidney cancer.

The genes are TRBV9 and TRBJ1-6, with 10 bases lining up with TRBD1. After removal of 3 bases from V and 7 bases from J, the junction contained 4 bases not matched to a gene. There are 15 residues in the CDR3. Germline CDR1 SGDLS, CDR2 YYNGEE. CDR3 sequence reads: CASSAGQGKNSPLHF. In DNA, the CDR3 is TGTGCCAGCAGCGCGGGACAGGGGAAGAATTCACCCCTCCACTTT.

The chain is built from TRBV6-1 and TRBJ1-4; TRBD1 matches 9 bases. CDR3 size: 15 residues. The trim removed 4 bases at V and 7 bases at J, leaving 7 bases unmatched. Germline CDR1 is MNHNS and CDR2 is SASEGT. The CDR3 DNA sequence: TGTGCCAGCAGTGCTCGGGACAGGGTTGGTGAAAAACTGTTTTTT. It translates to CASSARDRVGEKLFF.

This clone was found once. The genes are TRBV12-2 and TRBJ1-2; no DNA check was done on the table's D call, TRBD1. TRBV12-2 represents a pseudogene. The CDR3 sequence is 13 residues long. The CDR3 reads CAENRASNYGYTF. CDR3 nucleotides: TGTGCAGAAAACAGGGCCTCTAACTATGGCTACACCTTC.

This chain joins TRBV4-2 and TRBJ1-6, with 8 bases that match TRBD1. The CDR3 has 19 amino acids. Germline-derived CDR1 and CDR2 are LGHNA and YNFKEQ. The V and J ends lost 3 bases and 9 bases, in that order; junction bases with no gene match: 19. Here the CDR3 reads CASSHPPGGRTPMGSPLHF. The CDR3 DNA reads as TGTGCCAGCAGCCACCCGCCAGGGGGCCGAACTCCCATGGGTTCACCCCTCCACTTT.

There are a few counts of this clone. The rearrangement uses TRBV7-3 and TRBJ2-2; perhaps TRBD2 as D (6 bases). The CDR3 has 14 residues. Germline V gives CDR1 SGHTA, CDR2 FQGTGA. The V end lost 2 bases, the J end lost 8 bases, and 12 bases lay between the germline ends. CDR3 DNA sequence: TGTGCCAGCAGCTTATATCAAGGGACTGGGGAGCTGTTTTTT. Amino acid sequence: CASSLYQGTGELFF.

This clone was picked up a small number of times. This sequence joins TRBV27 and TRBJ2-7, with TRBD1 matching over 11 bases. Germline-derived CDR1 and CDR2 are MNHEY and SMNVEV (reference sequence). V gave up 6 bases and J gave up 1 base; unmatched junction bases: 8. The CDR3 has 16 amino acids. Here the CDR3 DNA reads TGTGCCAGCAGCCCATCGGGACAGGGGGGTTCCTACGAGCAGTACTTC. The encoded protein is CASSPSGQGGSYEQYF.

V is TRBV5-6 and J is TRBJ1-5, with a possible D match to TRBD1 (5 bases). Trimming cost V 1 base and J 3 bases, with 8 bases left between them. The CDR3 length is 14 residues. Germline V gives CDR1 SGHDT, CDR2 YYEEEE. This CDR3 reads CASSLNRINQPQHF. The DNA for the CDR3 is TGTGCCAGCAGCTTGAACAGGATCAATCAGCCCCAGCATTTT.

The CDR3 region has the DNA TGTGCCAGTAGTTTAGCTGTCCGCACCGGGGAGCTGTTTTTT. Its translation is CASSLAVRTGELFF. The rearrangement links TRBV19 to TRBJ2-2; D unclear. This CDR3 is built from 14 residues. Trimming pared 5 bases from V and 4 bases from J, leaving 11 bases between. The germline V gene encodes CDR1 LNHDA and CDR2 SQIVND (reference sequence).

This clone was seen a handful of times. The CDR3 region has the DNA TGTGCCATCAGACAGGGCGTCGGTGAAAAACTGTTTTTT. It encodes CAIRQGVGEKLFF. The chain uses TRBV10-3 and TRBJ1-4, with D possibly TRBD1 on 6 matching bases. Per the germline V gene, CDR1 is ENHRY and CDR2 is SYGVKD. Trimming pared 6 bases from V and 7 bases from J, leaving 12 bases between. The CDR3 extends over 13 amino acids.

The gene calls are TRBV6-1 and TRBJ2-7, with TRBD2 matching over 10 bases. Germline V gene lookup returns CDR1 MNHNS and CDR2 SASEGT. Losses at the gene ends were 3 bases for V and 1 base for J; bases not matched to a gene: 9. The CDR3 is 17 residues long. CDR3 nucleotide sequence: TGTGCCAGCAGTGACGTTCTGGGACTAGCGTTTTCCTACGAGCAGTACTTC. Residues: CASSDVLGLAFSYEQYF.

The CDR3 DNA sequence: TGTGCCAGTAGTACTGTTAACAGGGGGCGAGAGACCCAGTACTTC. Its translation is CASSTVNRGRETQYF. The chain joins TRBV19 to TRBJ2-5; 9 bases line up with TRBD1. CDR1 is LNHDA and CDR2 is SQIVND in the germline V gene (reference sequence). The CDR3 extends over 15 amino acids. After removal of 4 bases from V and 4 bases from J, the junction contained 7 bases not matched to a gene. The entire variable domain, with the rest obtained from reference TRBV19 and TRBJ2-5, is as follows: DGGITQSPKYLFRKEGQNVTLSCEQNLNHDAMYWYRQDPGQGLRLIYYSQIVNDFQKGDIAEGYSVSREKKESFPLTVTSAQKNPTAFYLCASSTVNRGRETQYFGPGTRLLVL.

V gene TRBV10-3 combines with J gene TRBJ1-2; 7 bases line up with TRBD1. The ends lost 6 bases at V and 0 bases at J; junction bases unmatched: 13. CDR1 ENHRY and CDR2 SYGVKD come from the germline V gene. The CDR3 is 17 amino acids. CDR3 nucleotide sequence: TGTGCCATCAGAAGGACAGGTGAGGGAGGGACTAACTATGGCTACACCTTC. This encodes CAIRRTGEGGTNYGYTF.

This clone has just a few counts. The V gene is TRBV7-7, the J gene TRBJ2-5; TRBD1 is a possible D gene (6 bases). Per the germline V gene, CDR1 is SSHAT and CDR2 is FNYEAQ (reference sequence). This CDR3 has 14 amino acids. V lost 5 bases and J 9 bases, leaving 19 bases between the germline ends. CDR3 nucleotides: TGTGCCAGCAGCCCCCTACAGGGTCGATCGGCCCAGTACTTC. Amino acids: CASSPLQGRSAQYF. Full variable domain (outside the CDR3, taken from reference TRBV7-7 and TRBJ2-5): GAGVSQSPRYKVTKRGQDVTLRCDPISSHATLYWYQQALGQGPEFLTYFNYEAQPDKSGLPSDRFSAERPEGSISTLTIQRTEQRDSAMYRCASSPLQGRSAQYFGPGTRLLVL.

This chain connects TRBV2 to TRBJ2-7; possible D gene TRBD1, 6 bases. There are 13 residues in the CDR3. CDR1 is SNHLY and CDR2 is FYNNEI in the germline V gene. Between the trimmed V and J ends, which lost 6 bases and 1 base, there was a span of 10 bases. The CDR3 sequence: CASSRDKSYEQYF. CDR3 DNA sequence: TGTGCCAGCAGCAGGGACAAATCCTACGAGCAGTACTTC.

J is TRBJ2-7 and V is TRBV14; the D gene could be TRBD1 or TRBD2 (5 bases each). The CDR3 consists of 14 residues. Germline loops: CDR1 SGHDN, CDR2 FVKESK. Trimming took off 7 bases at V and 4 bases at J, with 17 bases between the two ends. The CDR3 sequence is CASTARDAQYEQYF. CDR3 nucleotides: TGTGCCAGCACCGCCCGGGACGCACAGTACGAGCAGTACTTC.

V usage is TRBV7-3 and J usage is TRBJ2-3; D remains ambiguous. The CDR3 consists of 13 residues. The germline CDR1 and CDR2 sequences are SGHTA and FQGTGA. The ends were cut back, 3 bases at V and 6 bases at J, with 10 bases in the middle. The CDR3 DNA sequence: TGTGCCAGCAGCTTTAGCCTAGGGGATACGCAGTATTTT. It specifies CASSFSLGDTQYF.

The chain is built from TRBV27 and TRBJ2-1; weak D call: TRBD1 (5 bases). CDR1 and CDR2 (germline): MNHEY, SMNVEV (reference sequence). The CDR3 sequence is 15 residues long. The V gene lost 4 bases and the J gene lost 4 bases, with 14 bases spanning the gap. The CDR3 DNA reads TGTGCCAGCAGTTCCCCGGACACGATATACAATGAGCAGTTCTTC. It yields the protein CASSSPDTIYNEQFF.

The chain carries TRBV18 and TRBJ1-1, with a tentative D call TRBD1 (5 bases). Germline V gene lookup returns CDR1 KGHSH and CDR2 LQKENI. The CDR3 runs 13 residues. The germline V and J ends were trimmed by 3 bases and 11 bases, with 16 bases remaining between them. CDR3 amino acids: CASSPGRGGRAFF. In nucleotides, the CDR3 is TGTGCCAGCTCACCTGGACGGGGCGGGAGGGCTTTCTTT.

This sequence joins TRBV6-1 and TRBJ1-6; D is possibly TRBD1 (5 bases). This CDR3 region has 17 residues. CDR1 MNHNS and CDR2 SASEGT come from the germline V gene. Trimming left V 0 bases short and J 9 bases short, with 18 bases between. This CDR3 is CASSEAVRGSSGSPLHF. The CDR3 nucleotides read TGTGCCAGCAGTGAAGCTGTAAGGGGCTCATCGGGTTCACCCCTCCACTTT.

This chain joins TRBV6-5 and TRBJ2-7, with TRBD2 matching over 10 bases. The CDR3 extends over 15 amino acids. Germline V CDR1 and CDR2: MNHEY, SVGAGI. V gave up 4 bases and J gave up 5 bases; unmatched junction bases: 8. The CDR3 protein is CASSSPLAGGHEQYF. For the CDR3, the DNA is TGTGCCAGCAGTTCTCCCTTAGCGGGGGGCCACGAGCAGTACTTC.

The table lists this clone with a count of one. The V call is TRBV6-1, the J call TRBJ1-1; no firm D call. This CDR3 contains 15 residues. V lost 3 bases and J 10 bases, leaving 21 bases between the germline ends. Germline CDR1 MNHNS, CDR2 SASEGT. In DNA, the CDR3 is TGTGCCAGCAGTGACTCTACGGCCGGAGGTGCCGTAGCTTTCTTT. Its translation is CASSDSTAGGAVAFF.

The V gene is TRBV29-1, the J gene TRBJ1-1; 8 bases match TRBD1. Trimming took 7 bases from V and 4 from J; bases not matched to a gene: 5. Germline assignment: CDR1 SQVTM and CDR2 ANQGSEA. There are 12 residues in the CDR3. The CDR3 sequence: CSGGQGPTEAFF. In DNA, the CDR3 is TGCAGCGGAGGACAGGGACCCACTGAAGCTTTCTTT.

This clone was found once. The chain joins TRBV19 to TRBJ1-3, with D hard to call. Trimming left V 4 bases short and J 0 bases short, with 7 bases between. CDR1 and CDR2 from the germline V gene are LNHDA and SQIVND (reference sequence). The CDR3 covers 14 residues. CDR3 amino acids: CASSNRFSGNTIYF. DNA of the CDR3: TGTGCCAGTAGTAATCGGTTCTCTGGAAACACCATATATTTT. The full variable domain, its missing parts supplied by reference TRBV19 and TRBJ1-3, is DGGITQSPKYLFRKEGQNVTLSCEQNLNHDAMYWYRQDPGQGLRLIYYSQIVNDFQKGDIAEGYSVSREKKESFPLTVTSAQKNPTAFYLCASSNRFSGNTIYFGEGSWLTVV.

This clone has just a few counts. The gene calls are TRBV14 and TRBJ1-4, with 8 nucleotides matching TRBD1. The CDR3 extends over 13 amino acids. V lost 3 bases, J lost 10 bases, and 4 bases stayed unmatched. CDR1 is SGHDN and CDR2 is FVKESK in the germline V gene. The CDR3 region has the DNA TGTGCCAGCAGCCACGGCACAGGGGGAAAACTGTTTTTT. This gives the protein CASSHGTGGKLFF.

The chain couples TRBV5-1 to TRBJ1-5, with 9 bases fitting TRBD1. Germline CDR1 SGHRS, CDR2 YFSETQ. V lost 3 bases to trimming and J lost 5 bases; unmatched junction nucleotides: 0. The CDR3 runs to 13 residues. The CDR3 loop reads CASSWTGDQPQHF. CDR3 nucleotide sequence: TGCGCCAGCAGCTGGACAGGGGATCAGCCCCAGCATTTT.

V gene TRBV5-5 combines with J gene TRBJ2-7, with D unclear. The CDR3 spans 13 residues. The V gene's germline CDR1 is SGHKS and CDR2 YYEKEE (reference sequence). Between the trimmed V and J ends, which lost 7 bases and 0 bases, there was a span of 11 bases. As DNA, the CDR3 is TGTGCCAGCGAGCCTCAAAGCTCCTACGAGCAGTACTTC. It is translated as CASEPQSSYEQYF.